The 14 T cell receptor beta chains below come from one sample, sequenced in a study of technical replicates of blood from a handful of donors. Method: immunoSEQ multiplex PCR; TCRdb's copy keeps in-frame clones and lacks some. Among 91,000 or so clones, about 96% were seen once, and the ten largest hold over 0.25%. The sample was T cells isolated from PBMCs. Receptors originate from a human donor in good health.

V and J are TRBV27 and TRBJ2-6, with a possible D match to TRBD2 (6 bases). The CDR3 covers 15 residues. Germline assignment: CDR1 MNHEY and CDR2 SMNVEV (reference sequence). Trimming removed 6 bases from V and 0 bases from J, with 9 bases in between. The CDR3 DNA sequence: TGTGCCAGCAGGGACGGGAGCTCTGGGGCCAACGTCCTGACTTTC. It specifies CASRDGSSGANVLTF. Combining the CDR3 with reference TRBV27 and TRBJ2-6 gives the whole variable domain EAQVTQNPRYLITVTGKKLTVTCSQNMNHEYMSWYRQDPGLGLRQIYYSMNVEVTDKGDVPEGYKVSRKEKRNFPLILESPSPNQTSLYFCASRDGSSGANVLTFGAGSRLTVL.

The V gene is TRBV5-5, the J gene TRBJ1-5; TRBD1 matches 11 bases. The CDR3 sequence is 18 residues long. V dropped 3 bases and J dropped 1; count of bases not matched to a gene: 9. Germline loops: CDR1 SGHKS, CDR2 YYEKEE (reference sequence). The CDR3 loop is CASSSGTGGSRSNQPQHF. CDR3 sequence (DNA): TGTGCCAGCAGCTCAGGGACAGGGGGAAGTAGGAGCAATCAGCCCCAGCATTTT.

This rearrangement joins TRBV5-8 to TRBJ1-3, with a weak D call TRBD1 (5 bases). This CDR3 has 15 amino acids. Trimming stripped 4 bases from V and 4 bases from J, with 15 bases between. From germline, CDR1 is SGHTS and CDR2 YDEGEE. The chain's CDR3 is CASSPQGLGGNTIYF. CDR3 coding DNA: TGTGCCAGCAGCCCCCAGGGATTAGGAGGAAACACCATATATTTT. The entire variable domain, with the rest obtained from reference TRBV5-8 and TRBJ1-3, is as follows: EAGVTQSPTHLIKTRGQQATLRCSPISGHTSVYWYQQALGLGLQFLLWYDEGEERNRGNFPPRFSGRQFPNYSSELNVNALELEDSALYLCASSPQGLGGNTIYFGEGSWLTVV.

The chain has TRBV21-1 and TRBJ1-1. TRBV21-1 is shown as a pseudogene. The CDR3 length is 13 residues. The CDR3 DNA is TGTGCCAGCGCTGAAACGGTGTCAACTGAAGCTTTCTTT. This gives the protein CASAETVSTEAFF.

The CDR3 loop is CASRMTSGSYEQYF. DNA of the CDR3: TGTGCCAGCAGGATGACTAGCGGGAGCTACGAGCAGTACTTC. The V and J genes are TRBV28 and TRBJ2-7; TRBD2 aligns across 12 bases. Per the germline V gene, CDR1 is MDHEN and CDR2 is SYDVKM. This CDR3 spans 14 amino acids. The V segment lost 6 bases and the J segment 3 bases; nucleotides outside the gene matches: 3.

The gene calls are TRBV10-3 and TRBJ2-5; TRBD1 matches 9 bases. Germline-derived CDR1 and CDR2 are ENHRY and SYGVKD. The CDR3 spans 16 residues. J was trimmed by 0 bases and V by 2 bases; bases with no gene match: 4. Written as DNA, the CDR3 is TGTGCCATCAGTGAGAGGACAGGGGCCAACCAAGAGACCCAGTACTTC. Encoded protein: CAISERTGANQETQYF.

The rearrangement joins TRBV6-4 to TRBJ2-7; weak D call: TRBD1 (6 bases). Germline CDR1 is MRHNA and CDR2 is SNTAGT. V was clipped by 0 bases and J by 3 bases, with 15 bases between them. The CDR3 spans 16 residues. The CDR3 protein is CASSDSAGVGYYEQYF. In DNA, the CDR3 is TGTGCCAGCAGTGACTCGGCAGGGGTGGGGTACTACGAGCAGTACTTC.

This chain connects TRBV27 to TRBJ1-4; no firm D call. Per the germline V gene, CDR1 is MNHEY and CDR2 is SMNVEV (reference sequence). V was shortened by 7 bases and J by 3 bases, with 6 bases between the two germline ends. The CDR3 sequence is 12 residues long. CDR3 protein: CASTGSNEKLFF. The CDR3 DNA sequence: TGTGCCAGCACGGGATCTAATGAAAAACTGTTTTTT.

V gene TRBV25-1 combines with J gene TRBJ1-1; TRBD1 matches at 7 bases. V lost 1 base and J lost 8; bases outside the gene matches: 16. CDR3 length equals 17 residues. The germline CDR1 and CDR2 sequences are MGHDK and SYGVNS. CDR3 region: CASSEWGQYPNTHEAFF. CDR3 DNA sequence: TGTGCCAGCAGTGAATGGGGACAGTACCCTAATACCCACGAAGCTTTCTTT.

This rearrangement joins TRBV28 to TRBJ1-2, with D possibly being TRBD1 (5 bases). The CDR3 contains 15 residues. Trimming pared 0 bases from V and 3 bases from J, leaving 11 bases between. Germline V gives CDR1 MDHEN, CDR2 SYDVKM. CDR3 bases: TGTGCCAGCAGTTTATGGGCAGGGTATGACTATGGCTACACCTTC. This translates into CASSLWAGYDYGYTF.

V is TRBV29-1 and J is TRBJ2-7, with D perhaps TRBD1 (5 bases). The CDR3 spans 12 residues. The germline V gene encodes CDR1 SQVTM and CDR2 ANQGSEA. Between the trimmed V and J ends, which lost 7 bases and 3 bases, there was a span of 13 bases. The CDR3 DNA reads as TGCAGCGCCCAGGGTGCAGTCTACGAGCAGTACTTC. Its protein is CSAQGAVYEQYF.

The rearrangement joins TRBV9 to TRBJ1-1; a weak D match, TRBD1 (5 bases). From germline, CDR1 is SGDLS and CDR2 YYNGEE. The V end lost 3 bases, the J end lost 8 bases, and 17 bases lay between the germline ends. CDR3 length: 14 residues. The CDR3 DNA reads TGTGCCAGCAGCGGGGGGAGGTCAGTGTCAGAAGCTTTCTTT. It translates to CASSGGRSVSEAFF.

The rearrangement links TRBV6-1 to TRBJ2-7; possibly TRBD2 for D (7 bases). Deletions cut 7 bases from V and 3 bases from J, with 16 bases between. The germline V gene encodes CDR1 MNHNS and CDR2 SASEGT. This CDR3 region has 14 residues. The CDR3 reads CASTQGGVIYEQYF. DNA of the CDR3: TGTGCCAGCACCCAAGGGGGGGTAATCTACGAGCAGTACTTC.

The CDR3 here is CASSTGGMGEAFF. CDR3 DNA sequence: TGTGCCAGCTCAACAGGGGGCATGGGGGAAGCTTTCTTT. J is TRBJ1-1 and V is TRBV5-4; 9 bases are shared with TRBD1. The CDR3 sequence is 13 residues long. V shed 7 bases and J 8 bases; nucleotides not matched to a gene: 9. Germline lookup yields CDR1 SGHNT and CDR2 YYREEE (reference sequence).